The entry below gives a single T cell receptor beta chain sequence along with its context. These data belong to a study of T cell changes during pregnancy in multiple sclerosis. Produced via immunoSEQ multiplex PCR; TCRdb's table is partial and in-frame only. The sample lists about 70,000 clones, approximately 94% seen once, with 0.45% to 0.7% in the top ten. The V gene lost 4 bases and the J gene lost 14 bases, with 16 bases spanning the gap. The CDR3 consists of 13 residues. The germline V gene encodes CDR1 SGHNT and CDR2 YYREEE (reference sequence). This clonotype was sampled from a female donor with multiple sclerosis, enrolled in a pregnancy study. The material was peripheral blood, obtained in the third trimester of pregnancy. The chain couples TRBV5-4 to TRBJ1-6; D possibly corresponds to TRBD1 (5 bases). CDR3 in DNA: TGTGCCAGCAGCCCTATCCGAGGACAATCCCTCCACTTT. Protein product: CASSPIRGQSLHF. The variable domain in full, completed from reference TRBV5-4 and TRBJ1-6, reads ETGVTQSPTHLIKTRGQQVTLRCSSQSGHNTVSWYQQALGQGPQFIFQYYREEENGRGNFPPRFSGLQFPNYSSELNVNALELDDSALYLCASSPIRGQSLHFGNGTRLTVT.